This T cell receptor (beta chain) stems from a study of Graves' ophthalmopathy and Graves' hyperthyroidism. Study results and caveats: Forecasting of ophthalmopathy progression by the model achieved more than 70% sensitivity and more than 72% specificity.

CDR1 MNHEY and CDR2 SVGAGI come from the germline V gene. The CDR3 runs to 13 residues. The ends were cut back, 4 bases at V and 4 bases at J, with 7 bases in the middle. A follow-up of 18 months without ophthalmopathy meant that hyperthyroidism was stable. Ineligible for inclusion were patients with other autoimmune diseases, uncontrolled infections, pregnancy or lactation. The sequenced template was RNA, covering the TCR beta CDR3 region. The authors performed first-round RT-PCR with HTBI primers and then a second-round multiplex PCR. TCRdb re-called the multiplex PCR reads through MiXCR, storing one row per CDR3 protein. In the table there are roughly 380,000 distinct CDR3 sequences, approximately 15% of which are singletons. This clonotype appeared many times. Its antigen is unknown.

The V call is TRBV6-5, the J call TRBJ2-2, with D uncertain. This receptor was identified in a woman aged 18-35 years with stable Graves' hyperthyroidism. The source material was peripheral blood. The DNA for the CDR3 is TGTGCCAGCAGTTCATGGGGCACCGGGGAGCTGTTTTTT. It yields the protein CASSSWGTGELFF.